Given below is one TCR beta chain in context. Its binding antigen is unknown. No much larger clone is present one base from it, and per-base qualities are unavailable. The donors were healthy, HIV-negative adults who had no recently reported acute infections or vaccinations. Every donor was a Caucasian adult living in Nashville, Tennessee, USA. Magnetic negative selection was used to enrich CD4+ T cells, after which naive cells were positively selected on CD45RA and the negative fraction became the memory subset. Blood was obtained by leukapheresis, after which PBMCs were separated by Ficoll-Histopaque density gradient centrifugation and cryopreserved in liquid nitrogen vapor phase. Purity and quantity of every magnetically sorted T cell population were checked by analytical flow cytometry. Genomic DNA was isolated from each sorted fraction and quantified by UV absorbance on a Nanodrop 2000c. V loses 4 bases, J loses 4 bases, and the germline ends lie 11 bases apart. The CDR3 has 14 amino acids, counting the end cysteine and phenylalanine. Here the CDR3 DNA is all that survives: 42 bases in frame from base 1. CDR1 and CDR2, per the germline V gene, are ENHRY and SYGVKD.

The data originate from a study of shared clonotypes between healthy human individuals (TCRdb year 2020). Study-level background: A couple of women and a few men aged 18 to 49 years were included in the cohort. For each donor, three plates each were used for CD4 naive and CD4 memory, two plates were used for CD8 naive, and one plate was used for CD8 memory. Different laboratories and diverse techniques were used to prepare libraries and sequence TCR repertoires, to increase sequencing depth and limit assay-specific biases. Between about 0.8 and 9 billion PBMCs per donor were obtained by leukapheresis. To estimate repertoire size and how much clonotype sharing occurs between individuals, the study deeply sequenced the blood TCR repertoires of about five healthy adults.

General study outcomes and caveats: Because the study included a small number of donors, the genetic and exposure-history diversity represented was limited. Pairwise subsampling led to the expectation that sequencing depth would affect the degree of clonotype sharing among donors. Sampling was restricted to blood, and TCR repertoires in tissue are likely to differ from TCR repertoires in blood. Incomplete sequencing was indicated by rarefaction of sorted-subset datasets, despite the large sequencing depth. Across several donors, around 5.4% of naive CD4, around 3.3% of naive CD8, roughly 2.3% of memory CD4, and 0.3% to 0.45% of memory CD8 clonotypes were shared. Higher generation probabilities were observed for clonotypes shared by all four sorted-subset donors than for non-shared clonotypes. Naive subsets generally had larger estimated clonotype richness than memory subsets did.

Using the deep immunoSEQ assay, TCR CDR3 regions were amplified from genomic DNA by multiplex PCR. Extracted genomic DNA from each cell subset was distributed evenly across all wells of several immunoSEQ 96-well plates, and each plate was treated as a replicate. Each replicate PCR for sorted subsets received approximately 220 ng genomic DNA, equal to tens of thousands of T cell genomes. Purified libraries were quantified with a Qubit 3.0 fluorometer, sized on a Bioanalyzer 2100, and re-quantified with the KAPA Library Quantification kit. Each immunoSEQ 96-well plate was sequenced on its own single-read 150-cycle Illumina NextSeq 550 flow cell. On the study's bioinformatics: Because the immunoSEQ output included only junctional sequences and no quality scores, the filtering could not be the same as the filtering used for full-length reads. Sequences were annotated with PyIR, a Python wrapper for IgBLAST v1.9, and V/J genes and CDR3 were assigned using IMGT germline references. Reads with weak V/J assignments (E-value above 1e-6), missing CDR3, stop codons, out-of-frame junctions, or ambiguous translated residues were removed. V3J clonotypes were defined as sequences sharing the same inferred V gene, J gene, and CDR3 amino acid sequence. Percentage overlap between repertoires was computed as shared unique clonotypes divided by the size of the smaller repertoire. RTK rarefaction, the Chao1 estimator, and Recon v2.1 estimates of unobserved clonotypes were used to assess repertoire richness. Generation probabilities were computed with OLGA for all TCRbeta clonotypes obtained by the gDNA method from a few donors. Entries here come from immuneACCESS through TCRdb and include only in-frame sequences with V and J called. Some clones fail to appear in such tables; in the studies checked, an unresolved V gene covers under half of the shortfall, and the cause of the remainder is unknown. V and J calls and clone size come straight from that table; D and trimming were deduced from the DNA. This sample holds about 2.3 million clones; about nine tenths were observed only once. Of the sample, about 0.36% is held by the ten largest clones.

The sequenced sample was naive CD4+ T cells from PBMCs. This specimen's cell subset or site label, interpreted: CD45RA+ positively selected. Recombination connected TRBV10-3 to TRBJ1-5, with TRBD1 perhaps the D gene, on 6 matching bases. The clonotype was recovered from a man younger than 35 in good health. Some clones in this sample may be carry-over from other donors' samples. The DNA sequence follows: TGTGCCATCAGTGGGCCAGGGGCGAATCAGCCCCAGCATTTT. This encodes CAISGPGANQPQHF.